Sequencing of this T cell receptor (beta chain) was carried out in a study of response to subunit inactivated influenza vaccine. The CDR3 consists of 13 residues. CDR1 and CDR2 from the germline V gene are DFQATT and SNEGSKA (reference sequence). Trimming stripped 0 bases from V and 2 bases from J, with 8 bases between. This clonotype was seen more than once but under ten times. TCRdb re-called the RT-PCR reads with MiXCR, one entry per CDR3 protein. The table lists about 500,000 distinct CDR3 sequences, about 17% of them singletons. Specimen: CD4+ T cells sorted from PBMCs, collected 23 to 25 months after vaccination. The V gene is TRBV20-1, the J gene TRBJ2-7; no clear D. The receptor's source is a man between 50 and 69 years old who received an inactivated influenza vaccine. The CDR3 region has the DNA TGCAGTGCTAGAGAACCAGTTGCCTACGAGCAGTACTTC. It codes for CSAREPVAYEQYF.